The present T cell receptor beta chain was sequenced within a study of T cell responses to AZD1222 COVID-19 vaccine (dated by TCRdb to the early 2020s). General notes on the study: Because spike-specific TCR depth and breadth did not differ between the two schedules, AZD1222 recipients who got a second dose at roughly 4 weeks were pooled with those who got a second dose at roughly 12 weeks. TCR sequencing covered 230 to 250 trial participants: 207 given two doses of AZD1222 and 26 given two doses of MenACWY control vaccine. Enrollment into the trials was organized by age into subgroups of 18-55, 56-69 and 70-plus years, and those subgroups contained approximately 150, 30 and 60 TCR-sequenced participants, respectively.

The label giving this sample's time point can be read as: baseline before first vaccination. The vaccinee samples were drawn from two UK trials, COV001 and COV002, one of which was a single-blind randomized controlled phase 2/3 trial testing AZD1222 (ChAdOx1 nCoV-19) in healthy adults. For TCRbeta chain sequencing, PBMC samples were collected from trial participants at day 0 and at day 28 after the second dose. The cysteine opens and the phenylalanine closes a CDR3 of 17 amino acids. The entry retains the CDR3 DNA only, 51 bases that are in frame from base 1. From V the trimming removes 4 bases and from J it removes 2 bases, while the gene matches leave 10 bases of the junction unaccounted for. The germline V gene encodes CDR1 SEHNR and CDR2 FQNEAQ (reference sequence). The table lists this clone with a few counts. This receptor's antigen is unknown. No much larger clone is present one base from it, and per-base qualities are unavailable.

Results and caveats for the whole study, not just this receptor: Participants were mostly white British and included more females than males, and it was suggested by the authors that clonal diversity may have been underestimated. In the small 56-69-year group, the increase in depth fell short of significance, most likely because of low power. The whole spike protein was spanned by vaccine-associated CD4 TCRs, and dominant responses were seen in regions 160-218 and 743-854. Conclusions about previously exposed vaccinees are limited because only six or seven AZD1222 recipients were SARS-CoV-2 seropositive at baseline. Because no day 14 peak-response samples were available, the repertoires could be characterized only after the peak T cell response. Reportedly, close to half of the unique spike-specific TCRs recognized epitopes lying outside the regions that are mutated in the B.1.351 and B.1.1.7 variants. A significant rise in spike-specific TCR breadth and depth was observed after two AZD1222 doses relative to day 0 and relative to MenACWY recipients.

The CDR3 regions of human TCRbeta chains were analyzed by immunosequencing. The paper's processing steps were these. Repertoire TCRs were checked for matches against a reference library of SARS-CoV-2-specific TCRs that had been generated using the MIRA antigen-specificity platform. Breadth meant the fraction of unique TCRs that were SARS-CoV-2-associated, whereas depth meant the fraction of total T cells that were SARS-CoV-2-associated. Using the MIRA data, each spike-specific TCR was assigned both to the spike region to which the TCR was reactive and to a CD4 or CD8 class. Log10-transformed breadth and depth values were compared by one-way ANOVA with Sidak's multiple comparisons tests. Imported from immuneACCESS, the table was reduced by TCRdb to in-frame sequences with V and J called. These copies leave out some clones; in studies compared against another copy, an unresolved V gene accounts for under half, and the cause of the remainder is not known. V, J and clone size are those of that table, while D and trimming were read from the DNA. Recorded for this sample are roughly 120,000 clones; about nine tenths of them occurred a single time. The ten largest clones represent roughly 1.1% of the sample.

The origin of this receptor is an adult in good health. This specimen was peripheral blood, taken on day 0 of AZD1222 vaccination. The chain uses TRBV7-9 and TRBJ1-2, and 10 junction bases match TRBD1. DNA sequence: TGTGCCAGCAGCTCATCGGAAGCGGGACAGGGGAACTATGGCTACACCTTC. It translates to CASSSSEAGQGNYGYTF.